This T cell receptor (beta chain) was documented in a study of blood T cell repertoires in COVID-19. Study-wide context: Italy, Spain and the United States were the sources of the convalescent and acute COVID-19 samples. T cells, B-cell-depleted T cells, or PBMCs supplied cDNA or gDNA.

The assay was immunoSEQ multiplex PCR, and TCRdb's table has in-frame clones only and misses some. The sample records 390,000 or so clones, around 87% being singletons. Unmatched junction bases numbered 1, after V lost 2 bases and J lost 0 bases. Per the germline V gene, CDR1 is MGHRA and CDR2 is YSYEKL. The CDR3 totals 15 residues. Sequencing was carried out using peripheral blood. This TCR was sampled from a woman under 40 with COVID-19, enrolled during active disease. The chain uses TRBV4-1 and TRBJ2-1; 7 nucleotides line up with TRBD1. The CDR3 region has the DNA TGCGCCAGCAGCCAACGGACAGGCTCCTACAATGAGCAGTTCTTC. This gives the protein CASSQRTGSYNEQFF.